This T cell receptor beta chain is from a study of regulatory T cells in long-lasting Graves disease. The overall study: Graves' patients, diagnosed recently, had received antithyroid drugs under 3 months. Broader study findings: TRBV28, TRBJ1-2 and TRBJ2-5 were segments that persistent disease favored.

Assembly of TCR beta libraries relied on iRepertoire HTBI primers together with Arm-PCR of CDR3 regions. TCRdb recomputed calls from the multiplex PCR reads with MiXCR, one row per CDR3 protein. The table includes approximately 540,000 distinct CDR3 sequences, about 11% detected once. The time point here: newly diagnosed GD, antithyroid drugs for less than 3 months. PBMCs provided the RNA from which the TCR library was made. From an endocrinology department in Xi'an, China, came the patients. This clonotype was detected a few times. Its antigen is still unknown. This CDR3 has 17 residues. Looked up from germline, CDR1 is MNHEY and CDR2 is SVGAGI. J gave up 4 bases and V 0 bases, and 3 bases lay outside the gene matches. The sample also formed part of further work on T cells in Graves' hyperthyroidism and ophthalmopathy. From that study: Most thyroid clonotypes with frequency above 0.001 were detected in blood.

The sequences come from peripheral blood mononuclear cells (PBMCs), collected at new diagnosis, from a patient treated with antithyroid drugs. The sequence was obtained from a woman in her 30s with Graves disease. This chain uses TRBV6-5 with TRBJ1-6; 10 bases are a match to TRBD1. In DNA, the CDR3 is TGTGCCAGCAGTTACTCCGGACAGGGGGGATATAATTCACCCCTCCACTTT. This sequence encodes CASSYSGQGGYNSPLHF.